Sequencing of this T cell receptor (beta chain) was carried out in a study of cytotoxic CD8 clonotypes in ibrutinib-treated CLL. In the study overall: Response samples followed a median around 11 months of treatment, range 6 to 36.

Clones were read by immunoSEQ multiplex PCR, and TCRdb kept only the in-frame ones, dropping some. The table lists about 120,000 clones, 58% of them singletons, with 37% in the top ten. This clone was seen only a few times. The antigen is undetermined. Study outcomes and limitations: Stable or contracted on treatment, public clonotypes were also uncommon. Sustained-remission patients were sampled at different times than progressing patients were.

The sequencing used PBMCs, collected after 24 months of ibrutinib treatment. The receptor was isolated from a human donor with chronic lymphocytic leukemia.

The CDR3 loop reads CASSSEGVGRYTEAFF. The CDR3 bases are TGCGCCAGCAGCTCCGAAGGTGTAGGAAGATACACTGAAGCTTTCTTT. The chain carries TRBV5-1 and TRBJ1-1, with D hard to call. The CDR3 consists of 16 residues. Germline V gene data show CDR1 as SGHRS and CDR2 as YFSETQ. Trimming left V 3 bases short and J 3 bases short, with 18 bases between.